In its sample, the clone carrying this T cell receptor beta chain was seen a few times. The data were taken from a study of patients and donors after allogeneic stem cell transplantation. Via MiXCR, TCRdb re-called the RT-PCR reads, giving one row per CDR3 protein. The sample has about 960,000 distinct CDR3 sequences, roughly 17% seen once; the top ten hold around 5.5%. The receptor was derived from a human donor who was either an allogeneic HSCT recipient or a stem cell or donor lymphocyte infusion donor (not recorded which). It is not recorded whose cells these are; they may come from a transplant donor. Sequences were obtained from blood, either unsorted or a sorted T cell fraction (not recorded which).

The CDR3 region is CASSLTFGTEAFF. In DNA form, the CDR3 reads TGTGCCAGCAGCTTAACTTTTGGGACTGAAGCTTTCTTT. This chain joins TRBV7-3 and TRBJ1-1, with D unresolved. Germline V gene data show CDR1 as SGHTA and CDR2 as FQGTGA. Trimming pared 0 bases from V and 5 bases from J, leaving 7 bases between. The length of the CDR3 is 13 residues.